This entry concerns a single T cell receptor (beta chain). Its antigen is unidentified. This entry is derived from a study of T cells in localized non-small cell lung cancer. Overall study results and limits: Heterogeneity remains possible because sequencing was limited to only one tumor region. Uninvolved adjacent lung showed peak T cell clonality, exceeding tumor. Higher blood T cell density tracked longer overall survival. A median of around 60 of the top 100 tumor clones appeared in adjacent lung, which was paired and uninvolved.

Clones were sequenced by immunoSEQ multiplex PCR, and TCRdb holds only the in-frame ones, with some missing. This repertoire shows 29,000 or so clones, around 90% found once; its top ten account for over 10%. Germline V gene lookup returns CDR1 LNHNV and CDR2 YYDKDF (reference sequence). V lost 5 bases, J lost 0 bases, and 4 bases stayed unmatched. The CDR3 is 14 amino acids. The chain combines TRBV15 with TRBJ2-7; 7 positions agree with TRBD1. The starting material was peripheral blood, obtained before any cancer treatment. The clonotype comes from a female donor older than 55 with stage III squamous cell lung carcinoma. This CDR3 reads CATSPGQRSYEQYF. In nucleotides, the CDR3 is TGTGCCACCAGCCCGGGACAGCGCTCCTACGAGCAGTACTTC. The full variable domain, with the rest looked up from reference TRBV15 and TRBJ2-7, is DAMVIQNPRYQVTQFGKPVTLSCSQTLNHNVMYWYQQKSSQAPKLLFHYYDKDFNNEADTPDNFQSRRPNTSFCFLDIRSPGLGDTAMYLCATSPGQRSYEQYFGPGTRLTVT.